This TCR beta chain was sequenced during a study of early T cells in non-severe SARS-CoV-2 infection. In the study overall: Sequencing was performed on bulk RNA from unsorted whole blood, leaving chains unpaired. Study-wide results and limits: Reliance on VDJdb matching favored anti-spike CD8 responses; private and CD4 specificities were missed.

The TCR library protocol attached unique molecular identifiers to the individual cDNA molecules. TCRdb re-called the 5' RACE reads with MiXCR, one entry per CDR3 protein. This table has roughly 56,000 distinct CDR3 sequences, roughly a tenth appearing once. The CDR3 is 16 residues long. The germline V and J ends were trimmed by 1 base and 5 bases, with 15 bases remaining between them. Germline values: CDR1 SGDLS, CDR2 YYNGEE. Regarding this clonotype: As yet, its antigen is unknown.

This TCR came from an adult who was a healthcare worker with PCR-confirmed SARS-CoV-2 infection or an uninfected control (not recorded which). The chain employs TRBV9 and TRBJ2-2, with a possible D match to TRBD2 (5 bases). Sequencing was carried out using whole blood. The CDR3 DNA is TGTGCCAGCAGCGTACTGAGTTACGAGGGAACCGGGGAGCTGTTTTTT. Translated, it gives CASSVLSYEGTGELFF.